The rows below give T cell receptor beta chains drawn from one sample of a study of yellow fever vaccine responses in identical twins. TCRdb re-derived calls from the RT-PCR reads in MiXCR, one entry per CDR3 protein. The sample lists about 19,000 distinct CDR3 sequences; around 65% were seen once. The sample in question was T cells from blood (PBMCs), unsorted or a sorted subset (not recorded which), obtained before or after yellow fever vaccination (not recorded which). The origin of the receptors is a woman in her late teens or twenties who received the yellow fever vaccine. CDR3s include the opening cysteine and the closing phenylalanine or tryptophan. D genes are given only for firm matches. The size field is filled for only some rows; it gives once, few, many or a size class.

>-|few|TRBJ1-5|TRBV28
TGTGCCAGCAGTTTAATGGGTTTCAATCAGCCCCAGCATTTT
CASSLMGFNQPQHF
>-|once|TRBJ1-1|TRBV29-1
TGCAGCGTTGGGCAGGGTGTCACTGAAGCTTTCTTT
CSVGQGVTEAFF
>-|-|TRBJ2-1|TRBV9
TGTGCCAGCAGCACTAGCTGGGGGGCCTACAATGAGCAGTTCTTC
CASSTSWGAYNEQFF
>-|-|TRBJ1-1|TRBV3-1
TGTGCCAGCAGCCCGGGTTTGGCGAACACTGAAGCTTTCTTT
CASSPGLANTEAFF
>TRBD2|-|TRBJ2-5|TRBV18
TGTGCCAGCACGACGACTAGCGGAAAAGAGACCCAGTACTTC
CASTTTSGKETQYF
>TRBD2|-|TRBJ2-7|TRBV11-1
TGTGCCAGCACCATAAGCGGGAGGGCCTACGAGCAGTACTTC
CASTISGRAYEQYF
>-|few|TRBJ2-1|TRBV14
TGTGCCAGCAGCCAAACTACTGAGCAGTTCTTC
CASSQTTEQFF
>-|-|TRBJ2-5|TRBV6-1
TGTGCCAGCAGTAAGGGAGGAAACCAAGAGACCCAGTACTTC
CASSKGGNQETQYF
>TRBD1|-|TRBJ2-4|TRBV5-4
TGTGCCAGCAGCGCAGGACAGGGTGGTATAAACATTCAGTACTTC
CASSAGQGGINIQYF
>TRBD2|-|TRBJ2-1|TRBV7-6
TGTGCCAGCAGCCACATACTCCTAGCGGGGGCCTACAATGAGCAGTTCTTC
CASSHILLAGAYNEQFF
>-|large|TRBJ2-3|TRBV5-1
TGCGCCAGCAGCTTGGGAGGGGATACGCAGTATTTT
CASSLGGDTQYF
>TRBD2|-|TRBJ2-3|TRBV12-3/TRBV12-4
TGTGCCAGCAGTTCCCCGGGACTAGCGGGGATGACAGATACGCAGTATTTT
CASSSPGLAGMTDTQYF
>-|-|TRBJ1-2|TRBV4-1
TGCGCCAGCAGCCAGGTGGACTATGGCTACACCTTC
CASSQVDYGYTF
>-|-|TRBJ2-3|TRBV18
TGTGCCAGCTCACCACCAGGGGGTAAGAGGTACACAGATACGCAGTATTTT
CASSPPGGKRYTDTQYF
>-|-|TRBJ2-7|TRBV7-3
TGTGCCAGCAGCTCCCTAGGGGGGGGAGCCTACGAGCAGTACTTC
CASSSLGGGAYEQYF
>-|-|TRBJ1-2|TRBV20-1
TGCAGTGCTAGTTCGGGGGGCAGGTCTAACTATGGCTACACCTTC
CSASSGGRSNYGYTF
>-|-|TRBJ2-1|TRBV4-1
TGCGCCAGCAGCCAAGGGCTTGGGGGCCGCAATGAGCAGTTCTTC
CASSQGLGGRNEQFF
>-|-|TRBJ1-5|TRBV10-1
TGCGCCAGCAGTGGACAGTACAATCAGCCCCAGCATTTT
CASSGQYNQPQHF
>TRBD2|-|TRBJ2-2|TRBV20-1
TGCAGTGCTCGACTAGCGGGGAACACCGGGGAGCTGTTTTTT
CSARLAGNTGELFF
>TRBD1|-|TRBJ1-1|TRBV4-1
TGCGCCAGCAGCCCTGGACAGGGGAACACTGAAGCTTTCTTT
CASSPGQGNTEAFF